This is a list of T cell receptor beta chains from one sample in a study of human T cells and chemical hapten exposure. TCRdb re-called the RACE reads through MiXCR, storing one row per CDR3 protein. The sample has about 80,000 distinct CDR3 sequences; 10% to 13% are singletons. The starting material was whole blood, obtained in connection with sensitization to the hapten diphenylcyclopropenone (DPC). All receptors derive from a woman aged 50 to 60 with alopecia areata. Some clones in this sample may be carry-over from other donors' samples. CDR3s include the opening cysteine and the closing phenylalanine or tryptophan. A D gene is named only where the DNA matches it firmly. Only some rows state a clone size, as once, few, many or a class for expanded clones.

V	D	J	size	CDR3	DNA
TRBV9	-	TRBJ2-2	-	CASSVAVTTTMFF	TGTGCCAGCAGCGTAGCCGTGACAACGACGATGTTTTTT
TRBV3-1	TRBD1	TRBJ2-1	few	CASSLRQGLYNEQFF	TGTGCCAGCAGCCTTCGACAGGGCCTCTACAATGAGCAGTTCTTC
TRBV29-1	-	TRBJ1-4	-	CSVHGGPNEKLFF	TGCAGCGTGCATGGGGGACCTAATGAAAAACTGTTTTTT
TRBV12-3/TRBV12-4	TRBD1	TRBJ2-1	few	CASRDRESYNEQFF	TGTGCCAGCAGGGACAGGGAATCCTACAATGAGCAGTTCTTC
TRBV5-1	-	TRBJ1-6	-	CASSPSPTSSALHF	TGCGCCAGCAGCCCGAGCCCCACCTCTTCGGCCCTCCACTTT
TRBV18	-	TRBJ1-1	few	CASSFQGTTEAFF	TGTGCCAGCTCATTCCAGGGCACCACTGAAGCTTTCTTT
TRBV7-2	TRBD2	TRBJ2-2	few	CASSLLLAGAGELFF	TGTGCCAGCAGCTTATTGCTAGCGGGAGCCGGGGAGCTGTTTTTT
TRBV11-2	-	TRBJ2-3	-	CASSLFLADTQYF	TGTGCCAGCAGCCTCTTTTTGGCAGATACGCAGTATTTT
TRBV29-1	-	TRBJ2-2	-	CSVGGGGNTGELFF	TGCAGCGTTGGAGGAGGAGGGAACACCGGGGAGCTGTTTTTT
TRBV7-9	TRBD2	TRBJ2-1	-	CASSPPGTTYNEQFF	TGTGCCAGCAGCCCTCCGGGGACTACCTACAATGAGCAGTTCTTC
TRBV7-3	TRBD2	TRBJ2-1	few	CASSGGLAGVGEQFF	TGTGCCAGCAGTGGAGGGCTAGCGGGAGTAGGTGAGCAGTTCTTC
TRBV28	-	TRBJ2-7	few	CASSHGTTYEQYF	TGTGCCAGCAGTCACGGGACAACCTACGAGCAGTACTTC
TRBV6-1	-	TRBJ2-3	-	CASVAGYSTDTQYF	TGTGCCAGCGTGGCGGGTTATAGCACAGATACGCAGTATTTT
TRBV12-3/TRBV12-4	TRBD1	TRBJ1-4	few	CASTASGGEDEKLFF	TGTGCCAGCACCGCGTCAGGGGGCGAGGATGAAAAACTGTTTTTT
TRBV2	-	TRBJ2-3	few	CASSKAGWADTQYF	TGTGCCAGCAGTAAAGCAGGGTGGGCAGATACGCAGTATTTT
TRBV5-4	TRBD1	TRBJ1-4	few	CASSFQGAATNEKLFF	TGTGCCAGCAGCTTTCAGGGGGCAGCAACTAATGAAAAACTGTTTTTT
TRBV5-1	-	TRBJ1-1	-	CASSDGRGEMNTEAFF	TGCGCCAGCAGCGATGGCCGAGGGGAAATGAACACTGAAGCTTTCTTT
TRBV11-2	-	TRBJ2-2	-	CASSLGVTGELFF	TGTGCCAGCAGCTTGGGGGTCACCGGGGAGCTGTTTTTT
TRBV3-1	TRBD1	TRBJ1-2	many	CASSQRTGPHGYTF	TGTGCCAGCAGCCAAAGGACAGGGCCTCATGGCTACACCTTC
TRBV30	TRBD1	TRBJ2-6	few	CAWSWGQTSGANVLTF	TGTGCCTGGAGTTGGGGACAGACCTCTGGGGCCAACGTCCTGACTTTC
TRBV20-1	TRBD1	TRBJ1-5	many	CSARAPTGVNQPQHF	TGCAGTGCTAGAGCCCCGACAGGGGTTAATCAGCCCCAGCATTTT
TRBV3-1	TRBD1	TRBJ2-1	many	CASSHSERQGASEQFF	TGTGCCAGCAGCCACTCGGAAAGACAGGGGGCAAGTGAGCAGTTCTTC
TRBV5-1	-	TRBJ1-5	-	CASSLDSLDQPQHF	TGCGCCAGCAGCTTGGACAGTCTCGATCAGCCCCAGCATTTT
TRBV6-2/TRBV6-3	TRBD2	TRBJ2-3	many	CASSLGLAGAQDTQYF	TGTGCCAGCAGCTTGGGACTAGCGGGAGCTCAGGATACGCAGTATTTT
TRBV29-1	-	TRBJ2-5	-	CSATASETQYF	TGCAGCGCCACAGCCTCGGAGACCCAGTACTTC
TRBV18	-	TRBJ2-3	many	CASSLQGPEGSTDTQYF	TGTGCCAGCTCACTACAGGGTCCAGAGGGGAGCACAGATACGCAGTATTTT
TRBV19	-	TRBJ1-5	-	CASSTKERGRNQPQHF	TGTGCCAGTAGTACAAAAGAGCGCGGACGGAATCAGCCCCAGCATTTT
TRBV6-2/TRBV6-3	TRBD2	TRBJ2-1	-	CASSSLPGTSGRGNEQFF	TGTGCCAGCAGTTCCCTTCCCGGGACTAGCGGGAGGGGGAATGAGCAGTTCTTC
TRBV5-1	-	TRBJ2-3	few	CASSPRTELTDTQYF	TGCGCCAGCAGCCCAAGGACAGAGCTCACAGATACGCAGTATTTT
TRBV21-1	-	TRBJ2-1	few	CASSKGRTGNNEQFF	TGTGCCAGCAGCAAAGGCCGGACAGGGAACAATGAGCAGTTCTTC
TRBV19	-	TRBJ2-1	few	CASSIGGKPYNEQFF	TGTGCCAGTAGCATCGGTGGGAAGCCCTACAATGAGCAGTTCTTC
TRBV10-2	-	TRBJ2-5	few	CASSPYGQGETQYF	TGCGCCAGCAGCCCGTACGGGCAGGGTGAGACCCAGTACTTC
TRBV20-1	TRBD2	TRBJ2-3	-	CSAKTSADTQYF	TGCAGTGCCAAGACTAGCGCAGATACGCAGTATTTT
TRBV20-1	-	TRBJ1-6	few	CSARSSQGGSPLHF	TGCAGTGCTAGGAGTTCCCAGGGCGGGTCACCCCTCCACTTT
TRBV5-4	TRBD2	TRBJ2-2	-	CAIPRGGLAGGPNTGELFF	TGTGCCATACCACGTGGGGGACTAGCGGGAGGGCCGAACACCGGGGAGCTGTTTTTT
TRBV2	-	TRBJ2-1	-	CASSFNGNEQFF	TGTGCCAGCAGTTTCAACGGCAATGAGCAGTTCTTC
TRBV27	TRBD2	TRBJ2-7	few	CASSLAVAGAGDEQYF	TGTGCCAGCAGTCTAGCGGTGGCCGGCGCCGGCGACGAGCAGTACTTC
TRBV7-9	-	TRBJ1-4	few	CASSPHNEKLFF	TGTGCCAGCAGCCCCCATAATGAAAAACTGTTTTTT
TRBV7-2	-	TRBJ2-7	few	CASSFSGPYEQYF	TGTGCCAGCAGCTTCTCCGGTCCTTACGAGCAGTACTTC
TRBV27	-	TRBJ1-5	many	CASSLSLGNQPQHF	TGTGCCAGCAGTTTATCCCTGGGCAATCAGCCCCAGCATTTT
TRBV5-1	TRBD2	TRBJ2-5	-	CASSVSMGGGETQYF	TGCGCCAGCAGCGTCTCCATGGGCGGGGGAGAGACCCAGTACTTC
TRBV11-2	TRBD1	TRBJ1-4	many	CASSKDRRNEKLFF	TGTGCCAGCAGCAAGGACAGGAGGAATGAAAAACTGTTTTTT